The 20 T cell receptor beta chains listed next were all sequenced from one sample in a study of blood T cells in healthy people across ages. A second PCR of about 7 to 12 cycles used a sample-barcoded 5' primer and a J-beta primer mix. Using its own MiXCR run on the 5' RACE reads, TCRdb lists one record per CDR3 protein. This sample has 780,000 or so distinct CDR3 sequences; 20% to 25% occur once, and the top ten carry more than 3%. This sample was also put to use in a study of T cells of mothers and their children.

Specimen: blood. These receptors all come from a boy younger than 18 in good health.

The chain links TRBV7-9 to TRBJ1-2, with D unresolved. CDR1 is SEHNR and CDR2 is FQNEAQ in the germline V gene (reference sequence). The length of the CDR3 is 14 residues. Trimming pared 0 bases from V and 2 bases from J, leaving 7 bases between. This CDR3 is CASSLAVPNYGYTF. The CDR3 coding sequence is TGTGCCAGCAGCTTAGCGGTCCCGAACTATGGCTACACCTTC.

This clonotype was seen at least ten times. The chain links TRBV28 to TRBJ2-7; 13 nucleotides line up with TRBD2. This CDR3 is 16 amino acids long. The germline V gene has CDR1 MDHEN and CDR2 SYDVKM. Germline trimming cut 6 bases from V and 2 bases from J; bases unmatched to any gene: 7. The CDR3 reads CASRRPGLAGPYEQYF. CDR3 DNA: TGTGCCAGCAGACGGCCGGGACTAGCGGGGCCCTACGAGCAGTACTTC.

The table lists this clonotype with a few counts. This sequence joins TRBV4-1 and TRBJ2-3; D possibly corresponds to TRBD2 (6 bases). V dropped 4 bases and J dropped 10 bases, with 12 bases sitting between them. Germline CDR1 and CDR2: MGHRA and YSYEKL. The CDR3 extends over 12 amino acids. CDR3 loop: CASSRTNGPQYF. CDR3 coding DNA: TGCGCCAGCAGCCGGACTAATGGTCCGCAGTATTTT.

This clonotype was counted a few times. The junction differs from germline at one of its ends, possibly a read error. The CDR3 DNA is TGTGCCAGTTCACCGATCCGGGACGTAACCTACGAGCAGTACTTC. Residues: CASSPIRDVTYEQYF. This chain links TRBV18 with TRBJ2-7; D might be TRBD1 or TRBD2, each matching 5 bases. Germline V lookup: CDR1 KGHSH, CDR2 LQKENI. This CDR3 spans 15 amino acids.

A few counts support this clonotype. J is TRBJ2-3 and V is TRBV6-6; possible D gene TRBD2, 6 bases. With 2 bases removed from V and 0 bases from J, the gap between germline ends came to 12 bases. Germline CDR1 MNHNY, CDR2 SVGAGI (reference sequence). This CDR3 has 16 residues. DNA for the CDR3: TGTGCCAGCAGTTACGTACTAGCTGAAAGCACAGATACGCAGTATTTT. This encodes CASSYVLAESTDTQYF.

The sample holds a few counts of this clonotype. The chain joins TRBV5-1 to TRBJ2-1; TRBD2 is a possible D gene (5 bases). Germline CDR1 is SGHRS and CDR2 is YFSETQ. With 5 bases removed from V and 6 bases from J, the gap between germline ends came to 12 bases. This CDR3 is built from 13 residues. The CDR3 protein is CASSFGLGNEQFF. CDR3 bases: TGCGCCAGCAGTTTCGGACTGGGCAATGAGCAGTTCTTC.

This clonotype was picked up a small number of times. The chain uses TRBV18 and TRBJ2-5, with D tentatively TRBD2 (5 bases). Germline-derived CDR1 and CDR2 are KGHSH and LQKENI. V shed 6 bases and J shed 2 bases, with 13 bases lying between them. This CDR3 is built from 14 residues. The CDR3 region is CASSVTRDQETQYF. For the CDR3, the DNA is TGTGCCAGCTCGGTCACTCGGGATCAAGAGACCCAGTACTTC.

This clonotype showed up just a few times. A much larger clonotype is one base distant, so this may be a read error. The gene calls are TRBV12-3 or TRBV12-4 and TRBJ2-7, with D uncertain. The V and J ends lost 6 bases and 2 bases respectively, with 5 bases between them. CDR3 length equals 11 residues. The CDR3 loop is CASSTAYEQYF. The CDR3 bases are TGTGCCAGCAGCACCGCCTACGAGCAGTACTTC.

Only a few counts were recorded for this clonotype. The V call is TRBV7-2, the J call TRBJ1-5; 8 bases line up with TRBD1. Germline V gene sequence: CDR1 SGHTA, CDR2 FQGNSA. This CDR3 is 13 amino acids long. The V segment lost 4 bases and the J segment 7 bases; nucleotides outside the gene matches: 3. The CDR3: CASSYTGGQPQHF. CDR3 DNA sequence: TGTGCCAGCAGCTATACAGGGGGACAGCCCCAGCATTTT.

This clonotype was observed a few times. The chain uses TRBV28 and TRBJ2-6; D remains unclear. The CDR3 sequence is 15 residues long. Trimming cost V 3 bases and J 0 bases, with 6 bases left between them. Germline V gene lookup returns CDR1 MDHEN and CDR2 SYDVKM. The CDR3 sequence: CASSFRYSGANVLTF. The CDR3 coding sequence is TGTGCCAGCAGTTTTCGCTACTCTGGGGCCAACGTCCTGACTTTC.

The chain combines TRBV5-6 with TRBJ2-5; 8 nucleotides match TRBD2. The CDR3 totals 13 residues. Germline CDR1 SGHDT, CDR2 YYEEEE. J lost 5 bases, V lost 6 bases, and 6 bases had no gene match. CDR3 sequence reads: CASIGRAVETQYF. CDR3 bases: TGTGCCAGCATCGGGAGGGCCGTTGAGACCCAGTACTTC. The full variable domain, with the rest looked up from reference TRBV5-6 and TRBJ2-5, is DAGVTQSPTHLIKTRGQQVTLRCSPKSGHDTVSWYQQALGQGPQFIFQYYEEEERQRGNFPDRFSGHQFPNYSSELNVNALLLGDSALYLCASIGRAVETQYFGPGTRLLVL.

The table lists this clonotype with a few counts. The CDR3, as DNA: TGTGCCTGGAGTGTCGGCGGAGGGGAGACCCAGTACTTC. This gives the protein CAWSVGGGETQYF. V usage is TRBV30 and J usage is TRBJ2-1, with D maybe TRBD2 (6 bases). The DNA end is more similar to TRBJ2-5, so the J call may be wrong. This CDR3 has 13 amino acids. The V gene's germline CDR1 is GTSNPN and CDR2 SVGIG (reference sequence).

This clonotype occurred once. The V and J genes are TRBV4-1 and TRBJ2-5; D is undetermined. The germline CDR1 and CDR2 sequences are MGHRA and YSYEKL. This CDR3 has 14 amino acids. V was cut by 0 bases and J by 3 bases, with 8 bases left in between. DNA of the CDR3: TGCGCCAGCAGCCAAGATAGTCCAGAAGAGACCCAGTACTTC. Protein sequence: CASSQDSPEETQYF.

This sequence joins TRBV20-1 and TRBJ2-2; D tentatively reads TRBD1 or TRBD2 (6 bases each). This CDR3 is built from 13 residues. V lost 6 bases to trimming and J lost 6 bases, with 14 bases between them. CDR1 is DFQATT, CDR2 SNEGSKA, per germline (reference sequence). In nucleotides, the CDR3 is TGCAGTGCGAACAGGGCGGGGTCCGGGGAGCTGTTTTTT. Its protein is CSANRAGSGELFF.

This clonotype was recorded a few times. The chain's CDR3 is CASSLRQEDYGYTF. In DNA form, the CDR3 reads TGTGCCAGCAGCCTCCGACAGGAAGACTATGGCTACACCTTC. V is TRBV13 and J is TRBJ1-2; possibly TRBD1 for D (6 bases). Germline V gene sequence: CDR1 PRHDT, CDR2 FYEKMQ (reference sequence). This CDR3 has 14 residues. V was pared by 5 bases and J by 3 bases, with 13 bases between.

This clonotype was counted a few times. The chain combines TRBV3-1 with TRBJ2-7; the match to TRBD1 covers 8 bases. This CDR3 is built from 12 residues. Per germline, CDR1 LGHDT and CDR2 YNNKEL (reference sequence). V lost 10 bases and J lost 3; bases outside the gene matches: 5. This CDR3 is CATGTGYYEQYF. Here the CDR3 DNA reads TGTGCCACCGGGACAGGTTACTACGAGCAGTACTTC.

The V gene is TRBV7-2, the J gene TRBJ2-5; 7 nucleotides agree with TRBD1. This CDR3 is 16 amino acids long. Germline lookup yields CDR1 SGHTA and CDR2 FQGNSA. Trimming took 3 bases from V and 4 from J; bases not matched to a gene: 11. The CDR3 region is CASSFTGETKGETQYF. The DNA of the CDR3 is TGTGCCAGCAGCTTCACAGGGGAGACTAAGGGAGAGACCCAGTACTTC.

Only a few counts were recorded for this clonotype. V gene TRBV4-2 combines with J gene TRBJ2-7; 11 nucleotides line up with TRBD2. This CDR3 spans 16 amino acids. Trimming took 0 bases from V and 4 from J; bases not matched to a gene: 5. Germline V CDR1 and CDR2: LGHNA, YNFKEQ. Here the CDR3 DNA reads TGTGCCAGCAGCCAAGAAGTAGCGGGGGGGCCGTACGAGCAGTACTTC. This sequence encodes CASSQEVAGGPYEQYF.

This clonotype was counted ten times or more. The chain carries TRBV4-3 and TRBJ2-7; 11 positions agree with TRBD1. The CDR3 loop spans 16 amino acids. CDR1 is LGHNA, CDR2 YSLEER, per germline. V lost 4 bases, J lost 4 bases, and 9 bases stayed unmatched. The CDR3 DNA sequence: TGCGCCAGCAGCCGGGACAGGGGGGGTATAGGATACGAGCAGTACTTC. Protein sequence: CASSRDRGGIGYEQYF.

The chain links TRBV5-5 to TRBJ2-1; 8 bases match TRBD1. V lost 1 base and J lost 6; bases outside the gene matches: 12. The CDR3 runs to 17 residues. The germline gives CDR1 SGHKS, CDR2 YYEKEE (reference sequence). The CDR3 DNA reads TGTGCCAGCAGCTTGCGGGACACGACAGGGGCCATCAATGAGCAGTTCTTC. This codes for CASSLRDTTGAINEQFF. The whole variable domain, remainder taken from reference TRBV5-5 and TRBJ2-1, is DAGVTQSPTHLIKTRGQQVTLRCSPISGHKSVSWYQQVLGQGPQFIFQYYEKEERGRGNFPDRFSARQFPNYSSELNVNALLLGDSALYLCASSLRDTTGAINEQFFGPGTRLTVL.